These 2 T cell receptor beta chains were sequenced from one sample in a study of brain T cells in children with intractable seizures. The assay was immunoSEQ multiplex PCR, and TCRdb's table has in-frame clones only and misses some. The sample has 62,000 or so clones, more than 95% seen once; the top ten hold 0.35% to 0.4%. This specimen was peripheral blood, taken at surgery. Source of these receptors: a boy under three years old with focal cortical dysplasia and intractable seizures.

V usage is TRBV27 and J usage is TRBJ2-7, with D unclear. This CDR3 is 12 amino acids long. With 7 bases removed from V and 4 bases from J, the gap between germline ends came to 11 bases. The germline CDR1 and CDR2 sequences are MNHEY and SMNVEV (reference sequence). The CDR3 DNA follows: TGTGCCAGCATTGAGCCGTTTTACGAGCAGTACTTC. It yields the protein CASIEPFYEQYF.

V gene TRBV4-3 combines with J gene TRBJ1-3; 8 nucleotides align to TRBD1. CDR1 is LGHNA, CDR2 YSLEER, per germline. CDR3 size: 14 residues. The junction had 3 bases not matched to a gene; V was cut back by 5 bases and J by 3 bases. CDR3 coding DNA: TGCGCCAGCAGCATGACAGGGGATGGAAACACCATATATTTT. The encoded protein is CASSMTGDGNTIYF.